The rows below give T cell receptor beta chains drawn from one sample of a study of CD8 T cells in ankylosing spondylitis. TCRdb independently ran MiXCR on the 5' RACE reads; one entry per CDR3 protein. The sample carries roughly 150,000 distinct CDR3 sequences, roughly a third recorded once. The sample comprised synovial fluid, either unsorted or a sorted T cell fraction (not recorded which). All receptors derive from a male donor with ankylosing spondylitis. CDR3s include the opening cysteine and the closing phenylalanine or tryptophan. Each record gives: J gene, V gene, CDR3 length, clone size, D gene, CDR3 DNA, CDR3 protein. The D gene is left open where the match is weak. Clone size is not always given. Where it is, it says once, few, many or a class for expanded clones.

j_gene: TRBJ1-5
v_gene: TRBV12-3/TRBV12-4
len: 16
abundance: .
d_gene: .
CDR3nt: TGTGCCAGCAGTTTTGGCCACCCCGTGGGTAATCAGCCCCAGCATTTT
CDR3aa: CASSFGHPVGNQPQHF

j_gene: TRBJ2-1
v_gene: TRBV5-5
len: 16
abundance: .
d_gene: TRBD2
CDR3nt: TGTGCCAGCAGCTTGCCCGCTAGCGGGGGGGGTAATGAGCAGTTCTTC
CDR3aa: CASSLPASGGGNEQFF

j_gene: TRBJ2-1
v_gene: TRBV2
len: 15
abundance: .
d_gene: TRBD2
CDR3nt: TGTGCCAGCAGTAATGTAGCGGGGGCTTACGGTGAGCAGTTCTTC
CDR3aa: CASSNVAGAYGEQFF

j_gene: TRBJ1-6
v_gene: TRBV30
len: 13
abundance: .
d_gene: .
CDR3nt: TGTGCCTGGAGTGAGGGCAGAAATTCACCCCTCCACTTT
CDR3aa: CAWSEGRNSPLHF

j_gene: TRBJ2-2
v_gene: TRBV11-2
len: 15
abundance: .
d_gene: .
CDR3nt: TGTGCCAGCAGCTTATTGCTCGTGTCGGCCGGGGAGCTGTTTTTT
CDR3aa: CASSLLLVSAGELFF

j_gene: TRBJ1-5
v_gene: TRBV2
len: 14
abundance: many
d_gene: .
CDR3nt: TGTGCCAGCAGTGCCAGTTCGTACAATCAGCCCCAGCATTTT
CDR3aa: CASSASSYNQPQHF

j_gene: TRBJ2-5
v_gene: TRBV20-1
len: 14
abundance: few
d_gene: TRBD2
CDR3nt: TGCAGTGCTAGGTGGGCGGGGGGATACGAGACCCAGTACTTC
CDR3aa: CSARWAGGYETQYF

j_gene: TRBJ1-3
v_gene: TRBV20-1
len: 14
abundance: .
d_gene: .
CDR3nt: TGCAGTGCTCAGAACCCCGGAGGGGGAAACACCATATATTTT
CDR3aa: CSAQNPGGGNTIYF

j_gene: TRBJ2-3
v_gene: TRBV4-3
len: 16
abundance: few
d_gene: TRBD2
CDR3nt: TGCGCCAGCAGCCAAGAGGGACTAGCGGGAGTGGATACGCAGTATTTT
CDR3aa: CASSQEGLAGVDTQYF

j_gene: TRBJ2-1
v_gene: TRBV11-2
len: 19
abundance: .
d_gene: TRBD2
CDR3nt: TGTGCCAGCAGCCCGAGGGGGCGGGGGGGACAAAGCTCCTACAATGAGCAGTTCTTC
CDR3aa: CASSPRGRGGQSSYNEQFF

j_gene: TRBJ2-3
v_gene: TRBV12-3/TRBV12-4
len: 17
abundance: many
d_gene: .
CDR3nt: TGTGCCAGCAGTTTAGGTTTTGGTTTCGGAAGCACAGATACGCAGTATTTT
CDR3aa: CASSLGFGFGSTDTQYF

j_gene: TRBJ1-4
v_gene: TRBV20-1
len: 15
abundance: many
d_gene: .
CDR3nt: TGCAGTGCTCGCACCCCGACGACCAAAGGTGAAAAACTGTTTTTT
CDR3aa: CSARTPTTKGEKLFF

j_gene: TRBJ1-6
v_gene: TRBV11-2
len: 16
abundance: few
d_gene: .
CDR3nt: TGTGCCAGCAGCTTAGGGATGAGCTCCTATAATTCACCCCTCCACTTT
CDR3aa: CASSLGMSSYNSPLHF

j_gene: TRBJ2-7
v_gene: TRBV2
len: 13
abundance: once
d_gene: TRBD1
CDR3nt: TGTGCCAGCAGTTCGGGACAGGGGTACGAGCAGTACTTC
CDR3aa: CASSSGQGYEQYF

j_gene: TRBJ2-7
v_gene: TRBV20-1
len: 13
abundance: .
d_gene: TRBD2
CDR3nt: TGCAGTGCTATGCTAGCGGGGCCCTACGAGCAGTACTTC
CDR3aa: CSAMLAGPYEQYF

j_gene: TRBJ2-1
v_gene: TRBV5-1
len: 16
abundance: .
d_gene: .
CDR3nt: TGCGCCAGCAGCTTGGCCCGGGGCCTGGGGCTTAATGAGCAGTTCTTC
CDR3aa: CASSLARGLGLNEQFF

j_gene: TRBJ1-1
v_gene: TRBV7-7
len: 12
abundance: few
d_gene: .
CDR3nt: TGTGCCAGCGGTCCCTTGAACACTGAAGCTTTCTTT
CDR3aa: CASGPLNTEAFF

j_gene: TRBJ2-5
v_gene: TRBV20-1
len: 15
abundance: few
d_gene: .
CDR3nt: TGCAGTGCTGAAGCCAGGAGGGCCCCCCAAGAGACCCAGTACTTC
CDR3aa: CSAEARRAPQETQYF

j_gene: TRBJ1-1
v_gene: TRBV30
len: 13
abundance: few
d_gene: .
CDR3nt: TGTGCCTGGAGTTCCACGGGCGTGGGAGGAGCTTTCTTT
CDR3aa: CAWSSTGVGGAFF

j_gene: TRBJ2-7
v_gene: TRBV20-1
len: 12
abundance: .
d_gene: .
CDR3nt: TGCAGTGCTAGAGATTGGGGGGGCGGAAAGTACTTC
CDR3aa: CSARDWGGGKYF

j_gene: TRBJ1-1
v_gene: TRBV18
len: 14
abundance: few
d_gene: .
CDR3nt: TGTGCCAGCTCGCCAACCGGGTCGAACACTGAAGCTTTCTTT
CDR3aa: CASSPTGSNTEAFF

j_gene: TRBJ2-7
v_gene: TRBV7-2
len: 15
abundance: few
d_gene: TRBD2
CDR3nt: TGTGCCAGCAGCTTAGTCAGCGGGAGGCGGGACGAGCAGTACTTC
CDR3aa: CASSLVSGRRDEQYF

j_gene: TRBJ2-7
v_gene: TRBV20-1
len: 13
abundance: .
d_gene: .
CDR3nt: TGCAGTGCTAAGGCGGAAAGCTCCTACGAGCAGTACTTC
CDR3aa: CSAKAESSYEQYF

j_gene: TRBJ2-1
v_gene: TRBV7-9
len: 16
abundance: .
d_gene: TRBD1
CDR3nt: TGTGCCAGCAGCTTATGGACAGGGAGCTCCTACAATGAGCAGTTCTTC
CDR3aa: CASSLWTGSSYNEQFF

j_gene: TRBJ2-7
v_gene: TRBV5-1
len: 11
abundance: few
d_gene: .
CDR3nt: TGCGCCAGCAGCTCCGCCTACGAGCAGTACTTC
CDR3aa: CASSSAYEQYF

j_gene: TRBJ2-4
v_gene: TRBV11-3
len: 15
abundance: .
d_gene: .
CDR3nt: TGTGCCAGCAGGCGCGGCGGGCTAGAGGGAAACATTCAGTACTTC
CDR3aa: CASRRGGLEGNIQYF

j_gene: TRBJ2-1
v_gene: TRBV10-1
len: 14
abundance: .
d_gene: TRBD2
CDR3nt: TGCGCCAGCAGCTCGACTAGCGGGATTAATGAGCAGTTCTTC
CDR3aa: CASSSTSGINEQFF

j_gene: TRBJ2-1
v_gene: TRBV10-2
len: 13
abundance: few
d_gene: .
CDR3nt: TGCGCCAGCGGGGCGGGGGCCAACAATGAGCAGTTCTTC
CDR3aa: CASGAGANNEQFF

j_gene: TRBJ2-5
v_gene: TRBV18
len: 18
abundance: .
d_gene: .
CDR3nt: TGTGCCAGCTCACGATTGTTTTTATTAGACACCGAACCGGAGACCCAGTACTTC
CDR3aa: CASSRLFLLDTEPETQYF

j_gene: TRBJ2-3
v_gene: TRBV11-2
len: 21
abundance: .
d_gene: .
CDR3nt: TGTGCCAGCAGCTTAGGTTCTGGACAGGGGTTCGGCGGGAGGGCCGCAGATACGCAGTATTTT
CDR3aa: CASSLGSGQGFGGRAADTQYF

j_gene: TRBJ2-7
v_gene: TRBV5-6
len: 16
abundance: .
d_gene: .
CDR3nt: TGTGCCAGCACTTCATGGGGGCTGACGTCGAATTACGAGCAGTACTTC
CDR3aa: CASTSWGLTSNYEQYF

j_gene: TRBJ2-5
v_gene: TRBV5-8
len: 15
abundance: .
d_gene: .
CDR3nt: TGTGCCAGCAGCCCCCGTTGGCCGTCAGGAGAGACCCAGTACTTC
CDR3aa: CASSPRWPSGETQYF

j_gene: TRBJ2-1
v_gene: TRBV11-2
len: 11
abundance: few
d_gene: .
CDR3nt: TGTGCCAGCAGCTTAAGTTATGAGCAGTTCTTC
CDR3aa: CASSLSYEQFF

j_gene: TRBJ2-7
v_gene: TRBV6-2/TRBV6-3
len: 15
abundance: .
d_gene: TRBD1
CDR3nt: TGTGCCAGCGGAACCTTCGACAGGGCTCTTTACGAGCAGTACTTC
CDR3aa: CASGTFDRALYEQYF

j_gene: TRBJ2-3
v_gene: TRBV20-1
len: 17
abundance: .
d_gene: TRBD2
CDR3nt: TGCAGTGCTTATGTCGGGTCTAGCGGGAGGAAGACAGATACGCAGTATTTT
CDR3aa: CSAYVGSSGRKTDTQYF

j_gene: TRBJ1-3
v_gene: TRBV18
len: 15
abundance: .
d_gene: .
CDR3nt: TGTGCCAGCTCACCCATGCCTGACCCTGGAAACACCATATATTTT
CDR3aa: CASSPMPDPGNTIYF

j_gene: TRBJ1-5
v_gene: TRBV19
len: 16
abundance: .
d_gene: TRBD1
CDR3nt: TGTGCCAGTAGTCCGCGGACAGGGGCGAGCAATCAGCCCCAGCATTTT
CDR3aa: CASSPRTGASNQPQHF

j_gene: TRBJ2-5
v_gene: TRBV30
len: 11
abundance: .
d_gene: .
CDR3nt: TGTGCCTGGAATAGTTTCGAGACCCAGTACTTC
CDR3aa: CAWNSFETQYF

j_gene: TRBJ1-4
v_gene: TRBV12-3/TRBV12-4
len: 17
abundance: many
d_gene: .
CDR3nt: TGTGCCAGCGGTGCCACCTCGGCGGGGAGGGTGGGAGAAAAACTGTTTTTT
CDR3aa: CASGATSAGRVGEKLFF

j_gene: TRBJ2-1
v_gene: TRBV2
len: 14
abundance: few
d_gene: .
CDR3nt: TGTGCCAGCGATTCGGAGGGGAGAGGGAATGAGCAGTTCTTC
CDR3aa: CASDSEGRGNEQFF

j_gene: TRBJ1-2
v_gene: TRBV2
len: 14
abundance: few
d_gene: .
CDR3nt: TGTGCCAGCAGGGTCTCAGGGAGGCCGTATGGCTACACCTTC
CDR3aa: CASRVSGRPYGYTF

j_gene: TRBJ1-1
v_gene: TRBV3-1
len: 12
abundance: .
d_gene: .
CDR3nt: TGTGCCAGCAGCCAACCAGGGGACGGGGCTTTCTTT
CDR3aa: CASSQPGDGAFF

j_gene: TRBJ1-1
v_gene: TRBV3-1
len: 14
abundance: .
d_gene: .
CDR3nt: TGTGCCAGCAGCCAAGTGGGGTCTGAAACTGAAGCTTTCTTT
CDR3aa: CASSQVGSETEAFF

j_gene: TRBJ2-7
v_gene: TRBV28
len: 13
abundance: .
d_gene: .
CDR3nt: TGTGCCAGCGGGAGACAGGCTACCTACGAGCAGTACTTC
CDR3aa: CASGRQATYEQYF

j_gene: TRBJ2-3
v_gene: TRBV5-1
len: 14
abundance: medium-sized
d_gene: .
CDR3nt: TGCGCCAGCAGACTAACAGGAGCCACAGATACGCAGTATTTT
CDR3aa: CASRLTGATDTQYF

j_gene: TRBJ2-4
v_gene: TRBV6-2/TRBV6-3
len: 14
abundance: few
d_gene: .
CDR3nt: TGTGCCAGCAGGCAAGGAAGCAGCGGAAACATTCAGTACTTC
CDR3aa: CASRQGSSGNIQYF

j_gene: TRBJ1-5
v_gene: TRBV7-2
len: 15
abundance: many
d_gene: TRBD1
CDR3nt: TGTGCCAGCAGCAGACGGACAGGGGAAGATCAGCCCCAGCATTTT
CDR3aa: CASSRRTGEDQPQHF

j_gene: TRBJ2-5
v_gene: TRBV5-6
len: 15
abundance: .
d_gene: TRBD2
CDR3nt: TGTGCCAGCAGCAGATTAGCGGGGGGAAAAGAGACCCAGTACTTC
CDR3aa: CASSRLAGGKETQYF

j_gene: TRBJ2-3
v_gene: TRBV6-5
len: 15
abundance: .
d_gene: .
CDR3nt: TGTGCCAGCAGTTCAAAGGGCTCGGTATTTCATACGCAGTATTTT
CDR3aa: CASSSKGSVFHTQYF

j_gene: TRBJ1-2
v_gene: TRBV6-2/TRBV6-3
len: 13
abundance: many
d_gene: TRBD1
CDR3nt: TGTGCCAGCAGTTGGGGGACAGGGAGCGGCTACACCTTC
CDR3aa: CASSWGTGSGYTF

j_gene: TRBJ2-7
v_gene: TRBV6-1
len: 15
abundance: .
d_gene: TRBD1
CDR3nt: TGTGCCAGCATACGAGACAGGGGCAGCTCCTACGAGCAGTACTTC
CDR3aa: CASIRDRGSSYEQYF

j_gene: TRBJ1-1
v_gene: TRBV20-1
len: 14
abundance: .
d_gene: .
CDR3nt: TGCAGTGCTAAGGGTCCTGGGGCGAACACTGAAGCTTTCTTT
CDR3aa: CSAKGPGANTEAFF

j_gene: TRBJ1-5
v_gene: TRBV27
len: 15
abundance: .
d_gene: .
CDR3nt: TGTGCCAGCAGTTTCGAGGGTTATGAGGGTCAGCCCCAGCATTTT
CDR3aa: CASSFEGYEGQPQHF

j_gene: TRBJ1-1
v_gene: TRBV10-2
len: 12
abundance: few
d_gene: .
CDR3nt: TGCGCCAGCAGTGAGTCGACTCCCGAAGCTTTCTTT
CDR3aa: CASSESTPEAFF

j_gene: TRBJ2-2
v_gene: TRBV5-1
len: 15
abundance: few
d_gene: .
CDR3nt: TGCGCCAGCAGACTTGCTGAGGGACGCACCGGGGAGCTGTTTTTT
CDR3aa: CASRLAEGRTGELFF

j_gene: TRBJ2-2
v_gene: TRBV12-3/TRBV12-4
len: 13
abundance: .
d_gene: .
CDR3nt: TGTGCCAGCCAGGGCGCGAACACCGGGGAGCTGTTTTTT
CDR3aa: CASQGANTGELFF